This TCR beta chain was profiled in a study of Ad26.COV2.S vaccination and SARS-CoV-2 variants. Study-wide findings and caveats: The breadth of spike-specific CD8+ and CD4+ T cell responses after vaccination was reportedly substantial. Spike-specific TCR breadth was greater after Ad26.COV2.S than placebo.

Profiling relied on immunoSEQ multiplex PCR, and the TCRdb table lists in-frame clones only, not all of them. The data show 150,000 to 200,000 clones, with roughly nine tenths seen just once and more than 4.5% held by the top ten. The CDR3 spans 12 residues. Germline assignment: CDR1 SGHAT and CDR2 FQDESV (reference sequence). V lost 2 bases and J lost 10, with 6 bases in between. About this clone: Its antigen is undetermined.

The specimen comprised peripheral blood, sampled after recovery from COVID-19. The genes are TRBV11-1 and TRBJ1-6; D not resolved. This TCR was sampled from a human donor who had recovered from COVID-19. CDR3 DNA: TGTGCCAGCAGCTTAAGGGAGTCACCCCTCCACTTT. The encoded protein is CASSLRESPLHF.